Presented here are 30 T cell receptor beta chains from one specimen sequenced in a study of blood T cell repertoires in COVID-19 (dated by TCRdb to the early 2020s). Library preparation was by the immunoSEQ multiplex PCR assay. The table comes from immuneACCESS by way of TCRdb, which keeps in-frame sequences with V and J called. Part of the clones is missing from these tables; in studies checked, under half for an unresolved V gene and the rest for unknown reasons. The sample table lists over 300,000 clones, around 88% of them with a count of one. The ten largest clones represent approximately 1.2% of the sample. Sample: peripheral blood. These receptors were obtained from a woman aged 45-65 years with acute or convalescent COVID-19.

The rearrangement uses TRBV27 and TRBJ1-1; D uncertain. V shed 6 bases and J shed 6 bases, with 20 bases lying between them. The CDR3 consists of 15 residues. Looked up from germline, CDR1 is MNHEY and CDR2 is SMNVEV (reference sequence). CDR3 sequence (DNA): TGTGCCAGCAGCCGGTCGGCAGGACTGGAATCTGAAGCTTTCTTT. Amino acid sequence: CASSRSAGLESEAFF.

This chain uses TRBV5-1 with TRBJ2-5, with D perhaps TRBD1 (5 bases). Trimming cost V 3 bases and J 2 bases, with 17 bases left between them. CDR3 length equals 16 residues. The germline V gene has CDR1 SGHRS and CDR2 YFSETQ. The DNA of the CDR3 is TGCGCCAGCAGCTCGGGTTCACAAACAGGTCAAGAGACCCAGTACTTC. Translating gives CASSSGSQTGQETQYF.

This chain connects TRBV7-2 to TRBJ2-3; 8 nucleotides agree with TRBD2. The germline CDR1 and CDR2 sequences are SGHTA and FQGNSA. This CDR3 comprises 15 residues. V lost 3 bases, J lost 2 bases, and 4 bases stayed unmatched. The CDR3 DNA reads as TGTGCCAGCAGCTTGCAGCGGGGGTACACAGATACGCAGTATTTT. Amino acids: CASSLQRGYTDTQYF. Full variable domain (outside the CDR3, taken from reference TRBV7-2 and TRBJ2-3): GAGVSQSPSNKVTEKGKDVELRCDPISGHTALYWYRQSLGQGLEFLIYFQGNSAPDKSGLPSDRFSAERTGGSVSTLTIQRTQQEDSAVYLCASSLQRGYTDTQYFGPGTRLTVL.

V gene TRBV5-4 combines with J gene TRBJ2-5; 12 bases map to TRBD1. V gave up 0 bases and J gave up 5 bases; unmatched junction bases: 5. Germline-derived CDR1 and CDR2 are SGHNT and YYREEE (reference sequence). CDR3 length: 16 residues. CDR3 loop: CASSLAGTGGRETQYF. CDR3 nucleotide sequence: TGTGCCAGCAGCTTGGCCGGGACAGGGGGCCGGGAGACCCAGTACTTC.

V gene TRBV5-1 combines with J gene TRBJ1-3; unclear D gene. V lost 0 bases to trimming and J lost 0 bases, with 7 bases between them. The CDR3 length is 15 residues. CDR1 and CDR2 (germline): SGHRS, YFSETQ. The CDR3 nucleotides read TGCGCCAGCAGCTTGGCCCCAGACTCTGGAAACACCATATATTTT. It yields the protein CASSLAPDSGNTIYF.

This clone has more than one count but fewer than ten. This chain connects TRBV6-4 to TRBJ1-1, with D possibly being TRBD1 (6 bases). The length of the CDR3 is 15 residues. The V gene lost 2 bases and the J gene lost 4 bases, with 14 bases spanning the gap. The germline V gene encodes CDR1 MRHNA and CDR2 SNTAGT. The CDR3 DNA follows: TGTGCCAGCAGTGACGAGGGGGAGGGAGGCACTGAAGCTTTCTTT. Amino acid sequence: CASSDEGEGGTEAFF.

The chain couples TRBV11-2 to TRBJ1-2; D is possibly TRBD1 (5 bases). Deletions cut 2 bases from V and 8 bases from J, with 15 bases between. Looked up from germline, CDR1 is SGHAT and CDR2 is FQNNGV. This CDR3 spans 14 amino acids. The CDR3 region is CASSLQGPLLGYTF. The CDR3 region has the DNA TGTGCCAGCAGCTTACAGGGCCCACTTCTCGGCTACACCTTC.

The chain employs TRBV7-9 and TRBJ2-5; 7 nucleotides agree with TRBD2. CDR1 and CDR2 (germline): SEHNR, FQNEAQ (reference sequence). V dropped 2 bases and J dropped 2; count of bases not matched to a gene: 5. The CDR3 spans 15 residues. In DNA, the CDR3 is TGTGCCAGCAGCTTATTGGGGGGAGGGCAAGAGACCCAGTACTTC. Protein sequence: CASSLLGGGQETQYF.

The chain links TRBV6-5 to TRBJ1-1; D possibly corresponds to TRBD1 (5 bases). Germline loops: CDR1 MNHEY, CDR2 SVGAGI. Trimming removed 6 bases from V and 2 bases from J, with 13 bases in between. The CDR3 spans 14 residues. The CDR3 protein is CASRLDTINTEAFF. The CDR3 region has the DNA TGTGCCAGCAGACTGGACACGATTAACACTGAAGCTTTCTTT.

The genes are TRBV9 and TRBJ2-2, with 8 bases fitting TRBD1. V dropped 4 bases and J dropped 0; count of bases not matched to a gene: 8. The CDR3 is made up of 17 amino acids. Germline CDR1 reads SGDLS; CDR2 reads YYNGEE. As DNA, the CDR3 is TGTGCCAGCAGCCCCTACTGGGACAGGTCGAACACCGGGGAGCTGTTTTTT. Its protein product is CASSPYWDRSNTGELFF.

The chain joins TRBV9 to TRBJ2-1, with 12 bases lining up with TRBD2. Trimming took 6 bases from V and 9 from J; bases not matched to a gene: 10. The CDR3 extends over 15 amino acids. Germline V CDR1 and CDR2: SGDLS, YYNGEE. In DNA form, the CDR3 reads TGTGCCAGCAACATGATAGGACTAGCGGGAACTGAGCAGTTCTTC. Protein sequence: CASNMIGLAGTEQFF.

The V and J genes are TRBV6-5 and TRBJ1-2; D remains unclear. Trimming shortened V by 5 bases and J by 8 bases, and 21 bases separated the two germline ends. CDR1 is MNHEY and CDR2 is SVGAGI in the germline V gene. The CDR3 covers 15 residues. The CDR3 loop is CASSTAGIPLPGYTF. As DNA, the CDR3 is TGTGCCAGCAGTACCGCGGGGATACCCCTGCCCGGCTACACCTTC.

V gene TRBV7-2 combines with J gene TRBJ2-1, with TRBD2 matching 9 bases. The V gene's germline CDR1 is SGHTA and CDR2 FQGNSA. The J segment lost 7 bases and the V segment lost 5 bases, leaving 6 bases of the junction unmatched. The CDR3 contains 14 residues. CDR3 in DNA: TGTGCCAGCAGCCTTAGCGGGAGTTGGAATGAGCAGTTCTTC. Its translation: CASSLSGSWNEQFF.

The chain employs TRBV7-3 and TRBJ2-6; 8 positions match TRBD1. The V and J ends lost 5 bases and 4 bases, in that order; junction bases with no gene match: 13. Germline lookup yields CDR1 SGHTA and CDR2 FQGTGA. The CDR3 is 18 amino acids. The CDR3 spells CASSLQGGLPPGANVLTF. In DNA form, the CDR3 reads TGTGCCAGCAGCCTACAGGGGGGCCTTCCCCCCGGGGCCAACGTCCTGACTTTC.

The chain couples TRBV19 to TRBJ2-1; maybe TRBD2 (10 bases). V was shortened by 4 bases and J by 8 bases, with 24 bases between the two germline ends. The CDR3 covers 17 residues. Germline CDR1 LNHDA, CDR2 SQIVND (reference sequence). CDR3 in amino acids: CASSRGQGPSGSYEQFF. The CDR3 DNA follows: TGTGCCAGTAGTAGGGGACAGGGCCCTAGCGGGAGCTATGAGCAGTTCTTC.

This chain connects TRBV2 to TRBJ1-6, with D perhaps TRBD1 (6 bases). The germline V and J ends were trimmed by 6 bases and 8 bases, with 17 bases remaining between them. Germline V CDR1 and CDR2: SNHLY, FYNNEI. The CDR3 loop spans 15 amino acids. Here the CDR3 DNA reads TGTGCCAGCAGGACTAACAGGGCAACGCATTCACCCCTCCACTTT. As protein: CASRTNRATHSPLHF.

The chain is built from TRBV19 and TRBJ2-7; a possible D gene is TRBD2 (6 bases). The CDR3 consists of 13 residues. Germline V gene lookup returns CDR1 LNHDA and CDR2 SQIVND (reference sequence). The ends were cut back, 5 bases at V and 7 bases at J, with 15 bases in the middle. The CDR3 loop is CASSADIAGEQYF. The CDR3 nucleotides are TGTGCCAGTAGTGCGGACATTGCGGGAGAGCAGTACTTC.

This chain uses TRBV15 with TRBJ1-3, with 8 bases aligning to TRBD1. There are 14 residues in the CDR3. The junction had 4 bases not matched to a gene; V was cut back by 5 bases and J by 4 bases. Germline V lookup: CDR1 LNHNV, CDR2 YYDKDF (reference sequence). The CDR3 DNA sequence: TGTGCCACCAGCTACAGGGGGGACGGAAACACCATATATTTT. Translating gives CATSYRGDGNTIYF.

The chain joins TRBV27 to TRBJ2-1, with 10 bases fitting TRBD1. Germline CDR1 MNHEY, CDR2 SMNVEV (reference sequence). V was clipped by 10 bases and J by 5 bases; unmatched bases: 14. The length of the CDR3 is 16 residues. CDR3 sequence (DNA): TGTGCCACTGAGAATTCCGGGACAGGGGTTAACAATGAGCAGTTCTTC. This codes for CATENSGTGVNNEQFF.

The gene calls are TRBV27 and TRBJ2-7, with 9 bases matching TRBD2. CDR1 is MNHEY, CDR2 SMNVEV, per germline (reference sequence). This CDR3 has 14 residues. V was clipped by 3 bases and J by 5 bases; unmatched bases: 5. The DNA of the CDR3 is TGTGCCAGCAGTTTCGGATCTAGCGGGAACGAGCAGTACTTC. The encoded protein is CASSFGSSGNEQYF.

In this sample, this clone turned up once. This chain links TRBV10-3 with TRBJ1-5; TRBD1 aligns across 12 bases. Germline V gene sequence: CDR1 ENHRY, CDR2 SYGVKD. V lost 3 bases and J lost 6; bases outside the gene matches: 6. CDR3 length equals 16 residues. The CDR3, as DNA: TGTGCCATCAGTGAAGGTTGGGACAGGGGGCGTCAGCCCCAGCATTTT. Translating gives CAISEGWDRGRQPQHF.

The chain carries TRBV4-1 and TRBJ2-5, with 7 bases lining up with TRBD2. Per the germline V gene, CDR1 is MGHRA and CDR2 is YSYEKL. The V and J ends lost 1 base and 2 bases, in that order; junction bases with no gene match: 4. This CDR3 contains 15 residues. The CDR3 DNA reads as TGCGCCAGCAGCCAAGGGACTAGGACTCAAGAGACCCAGTACTTC. This gives the protein CASSQGTRTQETQYF.

This chain uses TRBV2 with TRBJ2-1; possibly TRBD1 for D (6 bases). The length of the CDR3 is 15 residues. The ends were cut back, 3 bases at V and 0 bases at J, with 9 bases in the middle. In germline, CDR1 is SNHLY, CDR2 FYNNEI. DNA of the CDR3: TGTGCCAGCAGTGAGATAGGGGGCTCCTACAATGAGCAGTTCTTC. It translates to CASSEIGGSYNEQFF.

The DNA of the CDR3 is TGCGCCAGCAGCTTGAACCCGGACGGGAGAACAGTGAACACTGAAGCTTTCTTT. This gives the protein CASSLNPDGRTVNTEAFF. The chain employs TRBV5-1 and TRBJ1-1; D ambiguous. This CDR3 has 18 residues. The germline V gene encodes CDR1 SGHRS and CDR2 YFSETQ. V shed 1 base and J shed 0 bases, with 19 bases lying between them.

The V call is TRBV27, the J call TRBJ2-3; D ambiguous. The CDR3 is 11 residues long. CDR1 and CDR2 (germline): MNHEY, SMNVEV (reference sequence). V gave up 10 bases and J gave up 0 bases, with 5 bases separating them. CDR3 sequence reads: CATSSTDTQYF. In DNA, the CDR3 is TGTGCCACCTCTAGCACAGATACGCAGTATTTT.

This clone was recorded a few times. Here the CDR3 reads CASSQAGGAGNTIYF. Here the CDR3 DNA reads TGTGCCAGCAGCCAAGCCGGAGGGGCTGGAAACACCATATATTTT. This chain joins TRBV3-1 (or the pseudogene TRBV3-2) and TRBJ1-3; D might be TRBD1 (5 bases). The CDR3 runs to 15 residues. Germline V gives CDR1 LGHDT, CDR2 YNNKEL (reference sequence). V was cut by 1 base and J by 2 bases, with 9 bases left in between.

The chain carries TRBV7-9 and TRBJ1-2; unclear D gene. CDR1 and CDR2 from the germline V gene are SEHNR and FQNEAQ (reference sequence). V lost 5 bases and J 2 bases, leaving 18 bases between the germline ends. CDR3 size: 16 residues. The CDR3 DNA follows: TGTGCCAGCAGCCCTGCTAATCTAGGTCCGAACTATGGCTACACCTTC. It codes for CASSPANLGPNYGYTF.

V and J are TRBV7-2 and TRBJ1-2, with 8 bases identical to TRBD1. Germline V gene sequence: CDR1 SGHTA, CDR2 FQGNSA. This CDR3 has 14 amino acids. With V trimmed by 5 bases and J by 3 bases, 5 bases remained unmatched. This CDR3 is CASSTQGAHYGYTF. The CDR3 DNA reads TGTGCCAGCAGCACTCAGGGGGCTCACTATGGCTACACCTTC.

This clone came up a few times. The sample has other DNA sequences that encode this CDR3 too. The rearrangement joins TRBV5-8 to TRBJ2-1; D gene uncertain. V was clipped by 0 bases and J by 0 bases, with 7 bases between them. The V gene's germline CDR1 is SGHTS and CDR2 YDEGEE. This CDR3 comprises 15 residues. The CDR3 sequence is CASSLGTSSYNEQFF. The CDR3 bases are TGTGCCAGCAGCTTGGGAACCAGCTCCTACAATGAGCAGTTCTTC.

V and J are TRBV18 and TRBJ2-7; TRBD1 is a possible D gene (5 bases). The germline V gene encodes CDR1 KGHSH and CDR2 LQKENI. The CDR3 length is 14 residues. V was trimmed by 1 base and J by 0 bases, leaving 7 bases between them. The CDR3 sequence: CASSPQGASYEQYF. Written as DNA, the CDR3 is TGTGCCAGCTCACCACAAGGGGCCTCCTACGAGCAGTACTTC.